The entry that follows covers one T cell receptor (beta chain) sequence. These data come from a study of blood T cell repertoires in COVID-19. Looking at the study overall: There were acute and convalescent COVID-19 samples, and they came from the United States, Italy and Spain.

The CDR3 has 11 amino acids. CDR1 MNHEY and CDR2 SVGAGI come from the germline V gene. V shed 8 bases and J shed 11 bases, with 13 bases lying between them. Recruits, aged about 18 to 89 years, lived in roughly 22 US areas. It was within 2 weeks before study entry that exposed participants met a COVID-19 case. In the study's own analysis: Estimation of nucleated cell counts relied on the amplification of reference gene primers. Assay: immunoSEQ multiplex PCR; the TCRdb copy retains only in-frame clones and omits some. The DNA was the basis for D and trimming; V, J and clone size are from that table. The sample records 290,000 or so clones, roughly 80% being singletons.

The sequence came from a middle-aged man who had been exposed to COVID-19. This chain links TRBV6-5 with TRBJ1-5; possibly TRBD1 for D (5 bases). The sample was PBMCs or T cells enriched from blood (not recorded which). The CDR3 spells CASELEGAQHF. The CDR3 DNA sequence: TGTGCCAGCGAACTGGAAGGGGCCCAGCATTTT.